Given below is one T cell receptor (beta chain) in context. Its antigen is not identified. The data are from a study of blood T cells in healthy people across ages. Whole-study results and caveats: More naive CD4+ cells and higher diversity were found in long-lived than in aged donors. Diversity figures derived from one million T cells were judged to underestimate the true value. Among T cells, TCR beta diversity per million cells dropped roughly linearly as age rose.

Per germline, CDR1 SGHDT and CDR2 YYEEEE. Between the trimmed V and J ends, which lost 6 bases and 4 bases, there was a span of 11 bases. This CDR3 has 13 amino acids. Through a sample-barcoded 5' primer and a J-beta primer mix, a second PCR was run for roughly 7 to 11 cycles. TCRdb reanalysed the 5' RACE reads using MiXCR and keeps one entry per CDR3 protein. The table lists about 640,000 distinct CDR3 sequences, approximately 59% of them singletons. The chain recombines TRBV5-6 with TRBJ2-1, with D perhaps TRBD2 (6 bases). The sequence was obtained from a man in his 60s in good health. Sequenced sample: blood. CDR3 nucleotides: TGTGCCAGCACCATCGGGGGTTACAATGAGCAGTTCTTC. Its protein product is CASTIGGYNEQFF. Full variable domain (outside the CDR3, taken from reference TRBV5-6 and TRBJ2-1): DAGVTQSPTHLIKTRGQQVTLRCSPKSGHDTVSWYQQALGQGPQFIFQYYEEEERQRGNFPDRFSGHQFPNYSSELNVNALLLGDSALYLCASTIGGYNEQFFGPGTRLTVL.